These 17 T cell receptor beta chains share one sample of origin, sequenced in a study of OX40 agonist ivuxolimab in advanced cancers. Assay: immunoSEQ multiplex PCR; the TCRdb copy retains only in-frame clones and omits some. The top ten clones hold roughly 2% of a sample with roughly 48,000 clones, 79% of them seen once. Sequences were derived from CD4+ or CD8+ T cells sorted from blood, sampled in a trial of the OX40 agonist ivuxolimab. These receptors were collected from an adult with an advanced solid tumor such as melanoma, head and neck, liver or kidney cancer.

The chain links TRBV19 to TRBJ2-2, with 13 bases matching TRBD2. The germline CDR1 and CDR2 sequences are LNHDA and SQIVND (reference sequence). J was trimmed by 6 bases and V by 4 bases; bases with no gene match: 2. There are 15 residues in the CDR3. The CDR3 loop is CASSTLAGGPGELFF. CDR3 bases: TGTGCCAGTAGTACACTAGCGGGGGGGCCCGGGGAGCTGTTTTTT.

This chain connects TRBV18 to TRBJ2-3; 7 bases agree with TRBD2. This CDR3 is built from 15 residues. Looked up from germline, CDR1 is KGHSH and CDR2 is LQKENI. Unmatched junction bases numbered 4, after V lost 1 base and J lost 3 bases. The CDR3: CASSPRDYATDTQYF. The CDR3 region has the DNA TGTGCCAGCTCACCACGGGACTATGCGACAGATACGCAGTATTTT.

The V gene is TRBV9, the J gene TRBJ1-6; a weak D match, TRBD1 (6 bases). This CDR3 spans 14 amino acids. The germline gives CDR1 SGDLS, CDR2 YYNGEE. V dropped 3 bases and J dropped 10 bases, with 14 bases sitting between them. CDR3: CASSAYRENSPLHF. CDR3 bases: TGTGCCAGCAGCGCGTACAGGGAAAACTCACCCCTCCACTTT.

This chain connects TRBV9 to TRBJ2-1; tentatively, D is TRBD1 (6 bases). V lost 0 bases, J lost 1 base, and 14 bases lay in between. CDR1 and CDR2 from the germline V gene are SGDLS and YYNGEE. The CDR3 consists of 17 residues. The CDR3 region has the DNA TGTGCCAGCAGCGTAGTAGCTAGCAGGGGATCCTACAATGAGCAGTTCTTC. Translation: CASSVVASRGSYNEQFF.

The chain employs TRBV7-9 and TRBJ2-6; D remains unclear. The germline V gene encodes CDR1 SEHNR and CDR2 FQNEAQ (reference sequence). The CDR3 has 14 residues. With 4 bases removed from V and 0 bases from J, the gap between germline ends came to 4 bases. This chain's CDR3 is CASSSDSGANVLTF. In DNA, the CDR3 is TGTGCCAGCAGCTCCGACTCTGGGGCCAACGTCCTGACTTTC.

The chain combines TRBV20-1 with TRBJ2-7; D is ambiguous. Per germline, CDR1 DFQATT and CDR2 SNEGSKA (reference sequence). Trimming removed 3 bases at V and 7 bases at J, with 7 bases between. The CDR3 length is 10 residues. Here the CDR3 DNA reads TGCAGTGCTAGTGGGCCAGAGCAGTACTTC. Amino acids: CSASGPEQYF.

The V gene is TRBV6-1, the J gene TRBJ2-3; 9 bases match TRBD2. CDR1 and CDR2 from the germline V gene are MNHNS and SASEGT. There are 15 residues in the CDR3. V dropped 6 bases and J dropped 2; count of bases not matched to a gene: 6. CDR3 coding DNA: TGTGCCAGCAGGGGCGCTAGCGGGAACACAGATACGCAGTATTTT. It encodes CASRGASGNTDTQYF.

The DNA for the CDR3 is TGTGCCAGCAGCGTAGCTTCTCCGCTCACCGGGGAGCTGTTTTTT. Amino acid sequence: CASSVASPLTGELFF. This sequence joins TRBV9 and TRBJ2-2; D ambiguous. The length of the CDR3 is 15 residues. Germline V CDR1 and CDR2: SGDLS, YYNGEE. Trimming took 0 bases from V and 4 from J, leaving 10 bases between them.

J is TRBJ1-2 and V is TRBV7-2; 11 bases match TRBD1. Germline values: CDR1 SGHTA, CDR2 FQGNSA. CDR3 length equals 14 residues. V was pared by 6 bases and J by 6 bases, with 6 bases of the junction left unmatched. DNA for the CDR3: TGTGCCAGCAGGCGGGACAGGGGGACTCATGGCTACACCTTC. The encoded protein is CASRRDRGTHGYTF. The entire variable domain, with the rest obtained from reference TRBV7-2 and TRBJ1-2, is as follows: GAGVSQSPSNKVTEKGKDVELRCDPISGHTALYWYRQSLGQGLEFLIYFQGNSAPDKSGLPSDRFSAERTGGSVSTLTIQRTQQEDSAVYLCASRRDRGTHGYTFGSGTRLTVV.

The V and J genes are TRBV11-2 and TRBJ2-4; D is ambiguous. This CDR3 is 16 amino acids long. Germline lookup yields CDR1 SGHAT and CDR2 FQNNGV. V was trimmed by 5 bases and J by 0 bases, leaving 14 bases between them. The CDR3 region has the DNA TGTGCCAGCAGCACCCACAACCGCCTAGCCAAAAACATTCAGTACTTC. Its translation: CASSTHNRLAKNIQYF.

This chain uses TRBV13 with TRBJ2-7; TRBD2 matches 13 bases. Germline V CDR1 and CDR2: PRHDT, FYEKMQ (reference sequence). With 7 bases clipped from V and 6 bases from J, the junction kept 9 bases outside the gene matches. This CDR3 region has 15 residues. The CDR3 sequence: CASNGLAGAQGEQYF. The CDR3 bases are TGTGCCAGCAACGGACTAGCGGGGGCCCAGGGCGAGCAGTACTTC.

This chain joins TRBV6-5 and TRBJ2-2; D is ambiguous. Germline V gives CDR1 MNHEY, CDR2 SVGAGI. The CDR3 length is 15 residues. V dropped 0 bases and J dropped 2 bases, with 7 bases sitting between them. This chain's CDR3 is CASSYSRLNTGELFF. Written as DNA, the CDR3 is TGTGCCAGCAGTTACTCGAGATTAAACACCGGGGAGCTGTTTTTT.

The rearrangement joins TRBV5-1 to TRBJ2-5; D not resolved. The CDR3 is made up of 15 amino acids. V was cut by 5 bases and J by 4 bases, with 18 bases left in between. The germline gives CDR1 SGHRS, CDR2 YFSETQ. The chain's CDR3 is CASSPEGRYGETQYF. The CDR3 region has the DNA TGCGCCAGCAGTCCCGAAGGAAGATATGGAGAGACCCAGTACTTC.

This sequence joins TRBV5-8 and TRBJ2-1; D uncertain. CDR1 is SGHTS, CDR2 YDEGEE, per germline. V lost 0 bases and J lost 5, with 12 bases in between. This CDR3 is built from 15 residues. The CDR3 loop is CASSLGVGSHNEQFF. In nucleotides, the CDR3 is TGTGCCAGCAGCTTGGGGGTGGGCAGCCACAATGAGCAGTTCTTC.

V gene TRBV5-6 combines with J gene TRBJ1-6, with 7 nucleotides matching TRBD1. This CDR3 has 15 amino acids. Germline V gives CDR1 SGHDT, CDR2 YYEEEE. The V gene end was trimmed by 4 bases and the J gene end by 8 bases; junction bases not matched to a gene: 9. The chain's CDR3 is CASSPRQGFHSPLHF. CDR3 in DNA: TGTGCCAGCAGCCCCCGACAGGGCTTTCATTCACCCCTCCACTTT.

On this clone: This specimen includes other DNA sequences encoding the same CDR3. The genes are TRBV11-2 and TRBJ1-3; D may be TRBD1 (5 bases). Germline V gene data show CDR1 as SGHAT and CDR2 as FQNNGV. The CDR3 runs to 15 residues. Trimming left V 1 base short and J 2 bases short, with 9 bases between. The CDR3 region is CASSLGQGAGNTIYF. CDR3 DNA: TGTGCCAGCAGCTTAGGGCAGGGAGCTGGAAACACCATATATTTT.

J is TRBJ1-6 and V is TRBV7-9; D unresolved. The germline CDR1 and CDR2 sequences are SEHNR and FQNEAQ (reference sequence). This CDR3 is built from 14 residues. The V and J ends lost 5 bases and 6 bases respectively, with 11 bases between them. CDR3 residues: CASSLGSFNSPLHF. CDR3 nucleotides: TGTGCCAGCAGCCTAGGAAGTTTTAATTCACCCCTCCACTTT.